Below, 20 T cell receptor beta chains from the same sample are listed, as sequenced in a study of vaccination effects on CD4 cells after COVID-19. No antigen is known for these receptors. Expansion with viral peptide pools was applied to antigen-specific CD4+ T cells by the ViraFEST assay prior to sequencing. Subsequent to a culture period of 10 days, CD4+ T cells were isolated. Vaccine recipients had no previous SARS-CoV-2 infection; their nucleocapsid antibodies were negative. Generated by immunoSEQ multiplex PCR, the TCRdb table keeps only in-frame clones and is missing some. In the table there are tens of thousands of clones, approximately 75% of which are singletons. Source: CD4+ T cells from PBMCs cultured with HCoV-NL63 spike peptides, taken before COVID-19 vaccination. All receptors derive from a human donor who received a COVID-19 vaccine.

The gene calls are TRBV2 and TRBJ1-1; D gene unclear. The germline V and J ends were trimmed by 3 bases and 5 bases, with 7 bases remaining between them. The CDR3 runs to 12 residues. The germline V gene has CDR1 SNHLY and CDR2 FYNNEI. The CDR3 loop reads CASSDQSTEAFF. The CDR3, as DNA: TGTGCCAGCAGTGACCAGTCGACTGAAGCTTTCTTT.

The gene calls are TRBV6-5 and TRBJ1-4; 9 positions match TRBD1. The V segment lost 7 bases and the J segment 8 bases; nucleotides outside the gene matches: 5. Germline V gene sequence: CDR1 MNHEY, CDR2 SVGAGI. This CDR3 is built from 13 residues. The CDR3: CASNRDRVEKLFF. CDR3 in DNA: TGTGCCAGCAATCGGGACAGGGTGGAAAAACTGTTTTTT.

This clone showed up just a few times. The chain uses TRBV6-2 or TRBV6-3 and TRBJ2-7; tentatively, D is TRBD2 (5 bases). CDR1 is MNHEY, CDR2 SVGEGT, per germline. There are 15 residues in the CDR3. The germline V and J ends were trimmed by 2 bases and 0 bases, with 11 bases remaining between them. CDR3 bases: TGTGCCAGCAGTTACAAGGGAAGCGGCTCCTACGAGCAGTACGTC. Translated: CASSYKGSGSYEQYV.

The rearrangement links TRBV6-5 to TRBJ2-2; the D call may be TRBD1 or TRBD2 (5 bases each). This CDR3 has 15 amino acids. Deletions cut 2 bases from V and 4 bases from J, with 11 bases between. In germline, CDR1 is MNHEY, CDR2 SVGAGI. The CDR3 here is CASSYGTLGTGELFF. In DNA form, the CDR3 reads TGTGCCAGCAGTTACGGGACCCTTGGCACCGGGGAGCTGTTTTTT.

The V call is TRBV5-5, the J call TRBJ2-7, with a tentative D call TRBD2 (5 bases). The CDR3 is 19 residues long. Trimming left V 1 base short and J 6 bases short, with 29 bases between. Germline V lookup: CDR1 SGHKS, CDR2 YYEKEE (reference sequence). This chain's CDR3 is CASSLFRLPRPLRACEQYV. DNA of the CDR3: TGTGCCAGCAGCTTGTTCAGGCTACCTCGTCCATTGAGGGCGTGCGAGCAGTACGTC.

This clone has only one observation. The chain carries TRBV6-2 or TRBV6-3 and TRBJ1-1; D uncertain. The V end was cut by 5 bases, the J end by 10 bases, with 20 bases between. This CDR3 region has 14 residues. CDR1 and CDR2 from the germline V gene are MNHEY and SVGEGT. The CDR3 nucleotides read TGTGCCAGCAGTCAGGCCTTGGGAGGGCGGGGAGCTTTCTTT. As protein: CASSQALGGRGAFF.

The V gene is TRBV19, the J gene TRBJ1-5; 7 bases match TRBD1. Germline assignment: CDR1 LNHDA and CDR2 SQIVND (reference sequence). The CDR3 has 14 amino acids. V trimming: 5 bases; J trimming: 2 bases; junction bases outside the gene matches: 3. The CDR3, as DNA: TGTGCCAGTAGTCCAGACAGGGGCAATCAGCCCCAGCATTTT. Translating gives CASSPDRGNQPQHF. The complete variable domain, with remaining parts taken from reference TRBV19 and TRBJ1-5, reads DGGITQSPKYLFRKEGQNVTLSCEQNLNHDAMYWYRQDPGQGLRLIYYSQIVNDFQKGDIAEGYSVSREKKESFPLTVTSAQKNPTAFYLCASSPDRGNQPQHFGDGTRLSIL.

The chain joins TRBV6-5 to TRBJ2-3; 8 nucleotides line up with TRBD1. CDR1 and CDR2 from the germline V gene are MNHEY and SVGAGI. With 8 bases clipped from V and 0 bases from J, the junction kept 7 bases outside the gene matches. The CDR3 is made up of 15 amino acids. In DNA, the CDR3 is TGTGCCAGCGGCACCCGACAGGGGAGCACAGATACGCAGTATTTT. As protein: CASGTRQGSTDTQYF.

CDR3 nucleotide sequence: TGTGCCAGCAGCTTGGTAACGGGGGGGCAAGAGACCCAGTACTTC. This codes for CASSLVTGGQETQYF. The chain links TRBV5-4 to TRBJ2-5; 8 bases map to TRBD2. The CDR3 runs to 15 residues. Germline CDR1 SGHNT, CDR2 YYREEE (reference sequence). Trimming took 0 bases from V and 2 from J; bases not matched to a gene: 3.

The genes are TRBV18 and TRBJ1-6; TRBD1 matches 11 bases. The germline CDR1 and CDR2 sequences are KGHSH and LQKENI. This CDR3 contains 19 residues. Trimming cost V 4 bases and J 7 bases; bases outside gene matches: 15. The CDR3: CASSRVGGQGAGVNSPLHF. CDR3 DNA sequence: TGTGCCAGCTCACGGGTTGGAGGACAGGGGGCCGGGGTGAATTCACCCCTCCACTTT.

CDR3 coding DNA: TGTGCCAGCAGCTCCCGAAGGACTAGCGGGGGGGCCGATGAGACCCAGTACTTC. This encodes CASSSRRTSGGADETQYF. The chain joins TRBV7-2 to TRBJ2-5, with 15 bases aligning to TRBD2. Trimming cost V 4 bases and J 5 bases; bases outside gene matches: 11. CDR1 and CDR2 from the germline V gene are SGHTA and FQGNSA. The CDR3 runs 18 residues.

This rearrangement joins TRBV5-5 to TRBJ2-3, with D perhaps assigned TRBD1 or TRBD2 (5 bases each). The ends were cut back, 0 bases at V and 6 bases at J, with 14 bases in the middle. There are 15 residues in the CDR3. Germline assignment: CDR1 SGHKS and CDR2 YYEKEE (reference sequence). The DNA of the CDR3 is TGTGCCAGCAGCTTGGCCAACCGGGGACGCGATACGCAGTATTTT. Amino acid sequence: CASSLANRGRDTQYF. The variable domain in full, completed from reference TRBV5-5 and TRBJ2-3, reads DAGVTQSPTHLIKTRGQQVTLRCSPISGHKSVSWYQQVLGQGPQFIFQYYEKEERGRGNFPDRFSARQFPNYSSELNVNALLLGDSALYLCASSLANRGRDTQYFGPGTRLTVL.

V and J are TRBV5-1 and TRBJ2-5, with D perhaps assigned TRBD1 or TRBD2 (6 bases each). The CDR3 sequence is 14 residues long. Trimming removed 1 base at V and 4 bases at J, with 11 bases between. Germline V gives CDR1 SGHRS, CDR2 YFSETQ. The CDR3 is CASSLSGATETQYF. In DNA form, the CDR3 reads TGCGCCAGCAGCTTGTCGGGGGCCACAGAGACCCAGTACTTC. Drawing the rest from reference TRBV5-1 and TRBJ2-5, the complete variable domain is KAGVTQTPRYLIKTRGQQVTLSCSPISGHRSVSWYQQTPGQGLQFLFEYFSETQRNKGNFPGRFSGRQFSNSRSEMNVSTLELGDSALYLCASSLSGATETQYFGPGTRLLVL.

This chain uses TRBV9 with TRBJ2-3, with 14 bases that match TRBD2. The CDR3 is 16 residues long. The trim removed 3 bases at V and 3 bases at J, leaving 3 bases unmatched. Germline V gives CDR1 SGDLS, CDR2 YYNGEE. CDR3 nucleotide sequence: TGTGCCAGCAGCGCCGGACTAGCGGGGGGTACAGATACGCAGTATTTT. This sequence encodes CASSAGLAGGTDTQYF.

The CDR3 region is CATSRVPARAEQETQYF. The CDR3 region has the DNA TGTGCCACCAGCAGAGTCCCCGCTAGAGCCGAACAAGAGACCCAGTACTTC. The chain joins TRBV15 to TRBJ2-5; D gene unclear. Trimming shortened V by 1 base and J by 2 bases, and 17 bases separated the two germline ends. This CDR3 is built from 17 residues. Germline V CDR1 and CDR2: LNHNV, YYDKDF (reference sequence).

This chain uses TRBV25-1 with TRBJ1-4, with TRBD1 as a possible D gene (6 bases). V was shortened by 2 bases and J by 7 bases, with 14 bases between the two germline ends. The CDR3 loop spans 15 amino acids. The V gene's germline CDR1 is MGHDK and CDR2 SYGVNS. CDR3 in DNA: TGTGCCAGCAGTGAAAGGACCGGGGGCGGTGAAAAACTGTTTTTT. It translates to CASSERTGGGEKLFF.

The CDR3 nucleotides read TGTGCCAGCTCACCCCGCAGGGAAGGCGATACGCAGTATTTT. Its protein product is CASSPRREGDTQYF. The rearrangement links TRBV18 to TRBJ2-3, with a tentative D call TRBD1 (5 bases). The CDR3 totals 14 residues. The germline CDR1 and CDR2 sequences are KGHSH and LQKENI. V dropped 3 bases and J dropped 6 bases, with 13 bases sitting between them. Based on the CDR3 plus reference TRBV18 and TRBJ2-3, the full variable domain is NAGVMQNPRHLVRRRGQEARLRCSPMKGHSHVYWYRQLPEEGLKFMVYLQKENIIDESGMPKERFSAEFPKEGPSILRIQQVVRGDSAAYFCASSPRREGDTQYFGPGTRLTVL.

This rearrangement joins TRBV9 to TRBJ2-5, with a possible D match to TRBD2 (6 bases). Deletions cut 0 bases from V and 1 base from J, with 13 bases between. CDR3 length equals 16 residues. CDR1 SGDLS and CDR2 YYNGEE come from the germline V gene. Here the CDR3 reads CASSVGGGVPQETQYF. In DNA form, the CDR3 reads TGTGCCAGCAGCGTAGGAGGAGGGGTGCCCCAAGAGACCCAGTACTTC.

CDR3: CASSLAQSYNEQFF. In DNA form, the CDR3 reads TGCGCCAGCAGCTTGGCGCAAAGCTACAATGAGCAGTTCTTC. The V and J genes are TRBV5-1 and TRBJ2-1; D ambiguous. Trimming took off 0 bases at V and 3 bases at J, with 7 bases between the two ends. This CDR3 comprises 14 residues. Per the germline V gene, CDR1 is SGHRS and CDR2 is YFSETQ.

V is TRBV28 and J is TRBJ2-4; D is unresolved. The CDR3 sequence is 15 residues long. Germline CDR1 and CDR2: MDHEN and SYDVKM. Trimming took 3 bases from V and 0 from J, leaving 9 bases between them. The CDR3 loop reads CASSFPDGAKNIQYF. CDR3 DNA: TGTGCCAGCAGTTTCCCGGACGGAGCCAAAAACATTCAGTACTTC.